A single sample is the source of the 7 T cell receptor beta chains below, sequenced in a study of T cells in Graves' hyperthyroidism and ophthalmopathy. TCR beta CDR3 sequences were amplified from RNA transcripts. When the TCR CDR3 underwent first-round RT-PCR, the HTBI primer set was used. MiXCR was run by TCRdb on the multiplex PCR reads, yielding one entry per CDR3 protein. The table has some 250,000 distinct CDR3 sequences, roughly 15% seen once. Sequenced material: blood. These receptors came from a woman in her thirties or forties with Graves' hyperthyroidism that later progressed to Graves' ophthalmopathy.

This chain uses TRBV28 with TRBJ2-5, with 8 nucleotides matching TRBD2. This CDR3 spans 15 amino acids. Trimming took 6 bases from V and 5 from J; bases not matched to a gene: 11. The germline V gene encodes CDR1 MDHEN and CDR2 SYDVKM. CDR3 residues: CASRLGGGSTETQYF. CDR3 DNA sequence: TGTGCCAGCAGGTTAGGCGGGGGGAGTACGGAGACCCAGTACTTC.

This clonotype turned up a few times. The J gene is TRBJ2-3, the V gene TRBV3-1, with TRBD2 matching 12 bases. Per the germline V gene, CDR1 is LGHDT and CDR2 is YNNKEL (reference sequence). V was clipped by 4 bases and J by 3 bases; unmatched bases: 26. This CDR3 spans 23 amino acids. In DNA form, the CDR3 reads TGTGCCAGCAGCCGGACCCGGGCCCCTTCTCGGACTAGCGGGGAGGGGCGGACAGATACGCAGTATTTT. It encodes CASSRTRAPSRTSGEGRTDTQYF.

This clonotype was picked up many times. V usage is TRBV28 and J usage is TRBJ2-1; 9 bases map to TRBD2. Germline-derived CDR1 and CDR2 are MDHEN and SYDVKM. CDR3 length equals 14 residues. Germline trimming cut 8 bases from V and 8 bases from J; bases unmatched to any gene: 10. CDR3 in DNA: TGTGCCAGCCGGCTGGCGGGAGGGGGGGATGAGCAGTTCTTC. As protein: CASRLAGGGDEQFF.

For the CDR3, the DNA is TGCAGTGCTAGACTAGCGGGACTTAATTTAGCCAAAAACATTCAGTACTTC. This codes for CSARLAGLNLAKNIQYF. The gene calls are TRBV20-1 and TRBJ2-4, with 9 positions matching TRBD2. Germline CDR1 and CDR2: DFQATT and SNEGSKA (reference sequence). V was pared by 2 bases and J by 0 bases, with 8 bases of the junction left unmatched. This CDR3 region has 17 residues.

This clonotype was seen at least ten times. The rearrangement joins TRBV7-2 to TRBJ1-3; D not certain. The CDR3 is made up of 13 amino acids. Germline V gene lookup returns CDR1 SGHTA and CDR2 FQGNSA. V was cut by 4 bases and J by 4 bases, with 8 bases left in between. The CDR3 DNA follows: TGTGCCAGCAGCTCGGACCCGGGAAACACCATATATTTT. Protein product: CASSSDPGNTIYF.

The sample holds many counts of this clonotype. The J gene is TRBJ2-7, the V gene TRBV6-2 or TRBV6-3; D unclear. Per germline, CDR1 MNHEY and CDR2 SVGEGT. V lost 5 bases to trimming and J lost 9 bases, with 23 bases between them. CDR3 length: 15 residues. CDR3: CASSPPETPFSRQYF. The CDR3 DNA follows: TGTGCCAGCAGTCCTCCTGAGACTCCGTTCTCCAGGCAGTACTTC.

This clonotype has a handful of counts. V gene TRBV5-6 combines with J gene TRBJ1-1; D may be TRBD1 (6 bases). Germline values: CDR1 SGHDT, CDR2 YYEEEE. The CDR3 is made up of 13 amino acids. The V and J ends lost 1 base and 3 bases respectively, with 7 bases between them. Written as DNA, the CDR3 is TGTGCCAGCAGCTTGAACAGGGACACTGAAGCTTTCTTT. The encoded protein is CASSLNRDTEAFF.